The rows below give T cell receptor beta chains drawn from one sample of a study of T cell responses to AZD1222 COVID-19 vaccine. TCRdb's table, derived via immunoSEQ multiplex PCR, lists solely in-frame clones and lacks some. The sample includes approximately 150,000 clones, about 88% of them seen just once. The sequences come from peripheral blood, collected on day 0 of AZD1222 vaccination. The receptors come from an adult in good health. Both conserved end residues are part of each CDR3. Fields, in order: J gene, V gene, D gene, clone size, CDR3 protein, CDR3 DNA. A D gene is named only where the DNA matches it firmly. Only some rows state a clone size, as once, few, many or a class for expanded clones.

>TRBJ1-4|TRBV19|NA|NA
CASSRNEKLFF
TGTGCCAGTAGTCGTAATGAAAAACTGTTTTTT
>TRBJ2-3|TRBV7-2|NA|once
CASSGGAPRLFTDTQYF
TGTGCCAGCAGCGGGGGTGCACCACGACTTTTCACAGATACGCAGTATTTT
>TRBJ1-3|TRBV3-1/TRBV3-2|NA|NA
CASSPGRTRGNTIYF
TGTGCCAGCAGCCCCGGACGGACCCGGGGGAACACCATATATTTT
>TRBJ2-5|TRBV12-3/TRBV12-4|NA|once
CASSYWETQYF
TGTGCCAGCAGTTATTGGGAGACCCAGTACTTC
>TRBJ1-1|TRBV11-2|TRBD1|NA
CASSFTGGATEAFF
TGTGCCAGCAGCTTTACAGGGGGCGCGACTGAAGCTTTCTTT
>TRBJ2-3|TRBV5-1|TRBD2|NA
CASSLEASGDTQYF
TGCGCCAGCAGCTTGGAGGCTAGCGGCGATACGCAGTATTTT
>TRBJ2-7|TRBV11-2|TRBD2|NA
CASSLVRGRAYEQYF
TGTGCCAGCAGCTTAGTGCGTGGGAGGGCCTACGAGCAGTACTTC
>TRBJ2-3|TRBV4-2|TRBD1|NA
CASSQGPGQGITSTDTQYF
TGTGCCAGCAGCCAAGGTCCGGGACAGGGGATAACTAGCACAGATACGCAGTATTTT
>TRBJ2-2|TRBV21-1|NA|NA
CASSATGTGNTGELFF
TGTGCCAGCAGCGCCACCGGGACAGGGAACACCGGGGAGCTGTTTTTT
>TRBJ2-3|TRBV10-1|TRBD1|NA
CASSDFLDRLSPDTQYF
TGCGCCAGCAGTGACTTTTTGGACAGGCTATCACCAGATACGCAGTATTTT
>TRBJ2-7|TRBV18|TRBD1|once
CASSKNRDRLYEQYF
TGTGCCAGCTCAAAAAACCGGGACAGACTCTACGAGCAGTACTTC
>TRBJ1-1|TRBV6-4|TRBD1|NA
CASSESSGTGLYF
TGTGCCAGCAGTGAATCATCCGGGACAGGGTTGTACTTT
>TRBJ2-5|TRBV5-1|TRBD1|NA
CASSLGGTGSWTQYF
TGCGCCAGCAGCTTGGGGGGGACAGGGTCATGGACCCAGTACTTC
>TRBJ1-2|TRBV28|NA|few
CASSINAYGYTF
TGTGCCAGCAGTATAAACGCCTATGGCTACACCTTC
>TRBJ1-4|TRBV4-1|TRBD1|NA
CASSPSRDRYNEKLFF
TGCGCCAGCAGCCCGTCCCGGGACAGGTATAATGAAAAACTGTTTTTT
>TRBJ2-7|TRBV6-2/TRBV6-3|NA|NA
CASSARQNTYEQYF
TGTGCCAGCAGTGCTCGACAGAACACCTACGAGCAGTACTTC
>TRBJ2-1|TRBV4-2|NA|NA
CASSPRAASYNEQFF
TGTGCCAGCAGCCCGCGGGCAGCCTCCTACAATGAGCAGTTCTTC
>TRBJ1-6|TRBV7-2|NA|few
CASSLERNSPLHF
TGTGCCAGCAGTTTAGAGAGGAATTCACCCCTCCACTTT
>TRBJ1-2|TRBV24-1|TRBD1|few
CATSDAQGRYGYTF
TGTGCCACCAGTGATGCACAGGGGCGCTATGGCTACACCTTC
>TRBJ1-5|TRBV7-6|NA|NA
CASSFSGSNQPQHF
TGTGCCAGCAGCTTTTCCGGGAGTAATCAGCCCCAGCATTTT
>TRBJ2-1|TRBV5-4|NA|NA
CASSLEGREQFF
TGTGCCAGCAGCTTGGAGGGACGCGAGCAGTTCTTC
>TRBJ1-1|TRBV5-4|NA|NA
CASSLESWDTEAFF
TGTGCCAGCAGCTTGGAGTCGTGGGACACTGAAGCTTTCTTT
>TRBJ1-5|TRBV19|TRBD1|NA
CASSETGNNQPQHF
TGTGCCAGTAGTGAGACAGGGAACAATCAGCCCCAGCATTTT
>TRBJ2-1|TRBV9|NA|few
CASSVGDRYEQFF
TGTGCCAGCAGCGTAGGAGACAGGTATGAGCAGTTCTTC
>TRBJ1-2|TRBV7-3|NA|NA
CASSLTGSGDYGYTF
TGTGCCAGCAGCTTAACGGGGTCGGGGGACTATGGCTACACCTTC
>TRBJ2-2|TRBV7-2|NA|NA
CASSSSVTLNTGELFF
TGTGCCAGCAGCTCATCAGTAACCCTGAACACCGGGGAGCTGTTTTTT
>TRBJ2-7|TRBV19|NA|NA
CASSSTGTHTYEQYF
TGTGCCAGTAGTTCTACCGGGACACATACCTACGAGCAGTACTTC
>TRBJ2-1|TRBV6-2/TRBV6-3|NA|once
CASSGRARQSYNEQFF
TGTGCCAGCAGCGGCCGGGCTAGACAATCCTACAATGAGCAGTTCTTC
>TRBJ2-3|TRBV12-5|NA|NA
CASGSGQSRTDTQYF
TGTGCTAGTGGTTCTGGGCAGAGCCGCACAGATACGCAGTATTTT
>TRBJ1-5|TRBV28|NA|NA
CASSLIMRGISNQPQHF
TGTGCCAGCAGCCTAATAATGAGGGGGATTAGCAATCAGCCCCAGCATTTT
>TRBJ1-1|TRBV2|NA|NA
CASKPGGKNTEAFF
TGTGCCAGCAAGCCCGGGGGGAAGAACACTGAAGCTTTCTTT
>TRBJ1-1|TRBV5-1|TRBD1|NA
CASSLGTVTKNTEAFF
TGCGCCAGCAGCCTGGGGACAGTGACTAAGAACACTGAAGCTTTCTTT
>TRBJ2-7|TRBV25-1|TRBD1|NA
CASSESTGAKYEQYF
TGTGCCAGCAGTGAATCGACAGGGGCTAAGTACGAGCAGTACTTC
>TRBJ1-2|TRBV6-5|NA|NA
CASRNFPGGYTF
TGTGCCAGCAGGAACTTTCCGGGCGGCTACACCTTC